The following is a T cell receptor beta chain sequence with its context. This CDR3 spans 13 amino acids. The J segment lost 2 bases and the V segment lost 8 bases, leaving 5 bases of the junction unmatched. The data were taken from a study of blood T cell repertoires in COVID-19. Seattle patients were enrolled during active infection and followed longitudinally. Per the authors' pipeline: Reference gene primers were amplified, and this amplification served to estimate nucleated cell counts. The assay was immunoSEQ multiplex PCR, and TCRdb's table has in-frame clones only and misses some. For V, J and clone size, that table is used; D and trimming come from the DNA. This sample yields some 300,000 clones, of which 90% are seen a single time; roughly 1% belongs to the top ten.

This chain connects TRBV12-3 or TRBV12-4 to TRBJ2-7; 8 nucleotides line up with TRBD1. The specimen was peripheral blood. The clonotype originates from a middle-aged woman with COVID-19, enrolled during active disease. The DNA for the CDR3 is TGTGCCAGCTGCTTACAGGGGGCCTACGAGCAGTACTTC. Encoded protein: CASCLQGAYEQYF.